This T cell receptor beta chain was sequenced in a study of T-cell reconstitution after alpha-beta-depleted transplantation in children. Per germline, CDR1 LNHDA and CDR2 SQIVND (reference sequence). Trimming took 1 base from V and 0 from J, leaving 13 bases between them. CDR3 length: 18 residues. Unique molecular identifiers were used in preparing the TCRbeta library. In TCRdb, the PCR reads were re-called with MiXCR into one record per CDR3 protein. The sample carries about 540,000 distinct CDR3 sequences, around 20% recorded once. This rearrangement joins TRBV19 to TRBJ2-6, with D perhaps matching TRBD1 (6 bases). The clonotype comes from a human donor who donated a stem cell graft to a child with acute lymphoblastic leukemia. The sequences come from PBMCs from the stem cell graft donor, collected from the stem cell graft. The CDR3 coding sequence is TGTGCCAGTAGTATAGGGTGGACAGATTCCTCTGGGGCCAACGTCCTGACTTTC. It yields the protein CASSIGWTDSSGANVLTF. Supplemented by reference TRBV19 and TRBJ2-6, the full variable domain reads DGGITQSPKYLFRKEGQNVTLSCEQNLNHDAMYWYRQDPGQGLRLIYYSQIVNDFQKGDIAEGYSVSREKKESFPLTVTSAQKNPTAFYLCASSIGWTDSSGANVLTFGAGSRLTVL.